This T cell receptor (beta chain) was profiled in a study of T cells in Graves' hyperthyroidism and ophthalmopathy. Study-level points and caveats: By a 13 V-J model, ophthalmopathy was set apart from stable hyperthyroidism. The majority of expanded thyroid clonotypes above 0.001 also appeared in blood.

Exclusion of patients followed from uncontrolled infection, other autoimmune disease, pregnancy or lactation. Isolation of PBMCs was performed on around 9.4 ml fresh peripheral blood. As to this clonotype: Its antigen is unknown. A much larger clone is a single base away; this may be a read error.

From RNA transcripts, TCR beta CDR3 regions were amplified. During a first-round RT-PCR of the TCR CDR3, the HTBI primer set was used. A single record per CDR3 protein comes from TCRdb applying MiXCR to the multiplex PCR reads. The sample includes 350,000 to 400,000 distinct CDR3 sequences, about 19% seen only once; the top ten take about 3.7%. CDR1 SGHRS and CDR2 YFSETQ come from the germline V gene. The V end was cut by 0 bases, the J end by 1 base, with 11 bases between. CDR3 length: 16 amino acids. V gene TRBV5-1 combines with J gene TRBJ1-3, with D possibly TRBD1 on 5 matching bases. This TCR derives from a woman between 18 and 30 years old with Graves' hyperthyroidism. Sequencing used blood. CDR3 sequence: CASSLDRGVSGNTIYF. In DNA form, the CDR3 reads TGCGCCAGCAGCTTGGATCGGGGGGTGTCTGGAAACACCATATATTTT.